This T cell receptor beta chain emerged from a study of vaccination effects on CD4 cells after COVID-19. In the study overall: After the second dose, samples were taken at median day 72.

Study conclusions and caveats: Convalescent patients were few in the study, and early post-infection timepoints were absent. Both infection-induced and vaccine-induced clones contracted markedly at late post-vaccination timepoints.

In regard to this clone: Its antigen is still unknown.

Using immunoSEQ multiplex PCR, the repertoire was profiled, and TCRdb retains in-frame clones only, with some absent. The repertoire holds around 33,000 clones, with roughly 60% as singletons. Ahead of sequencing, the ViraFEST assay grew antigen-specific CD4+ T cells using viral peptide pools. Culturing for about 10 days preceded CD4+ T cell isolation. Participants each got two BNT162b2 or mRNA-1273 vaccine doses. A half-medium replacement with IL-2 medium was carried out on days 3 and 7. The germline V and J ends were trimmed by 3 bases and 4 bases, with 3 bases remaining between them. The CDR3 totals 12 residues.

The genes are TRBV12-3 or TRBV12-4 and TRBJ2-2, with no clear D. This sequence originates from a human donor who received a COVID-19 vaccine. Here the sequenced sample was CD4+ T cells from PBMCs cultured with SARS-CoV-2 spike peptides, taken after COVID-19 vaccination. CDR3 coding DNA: TGTGCCAGCAGTTTCGGCACCGGGGAGCTGTTTTTT. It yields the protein CASSFGTGELFF.